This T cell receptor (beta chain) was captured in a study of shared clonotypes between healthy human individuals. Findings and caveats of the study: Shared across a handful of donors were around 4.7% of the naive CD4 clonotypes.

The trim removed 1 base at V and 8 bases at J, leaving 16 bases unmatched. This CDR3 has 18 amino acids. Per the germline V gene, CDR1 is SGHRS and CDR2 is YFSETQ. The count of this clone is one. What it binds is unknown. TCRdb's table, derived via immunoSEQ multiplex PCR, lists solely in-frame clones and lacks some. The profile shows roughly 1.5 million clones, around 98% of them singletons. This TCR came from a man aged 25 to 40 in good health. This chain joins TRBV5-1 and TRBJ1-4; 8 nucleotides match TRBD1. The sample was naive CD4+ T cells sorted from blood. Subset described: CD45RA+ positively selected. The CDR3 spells CASSLLAGDRYNREKLFF. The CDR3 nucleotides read TGCGCCAGCAGCTTGCTTGCGGGGGACAGGTATAATCGGGAAAAACTGTTTTTT. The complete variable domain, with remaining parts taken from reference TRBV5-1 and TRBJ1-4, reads KAGVTQTPRYLIKTRGQQVTLSCSPISGHRSVSWYQQTPGQGLQFLFEYFSETQRNKGNFPGRFSGRQFSNSRSEMNVSTLELGDSALYLCASSLLAGDRYNREKLFFGSGTQLSVL.